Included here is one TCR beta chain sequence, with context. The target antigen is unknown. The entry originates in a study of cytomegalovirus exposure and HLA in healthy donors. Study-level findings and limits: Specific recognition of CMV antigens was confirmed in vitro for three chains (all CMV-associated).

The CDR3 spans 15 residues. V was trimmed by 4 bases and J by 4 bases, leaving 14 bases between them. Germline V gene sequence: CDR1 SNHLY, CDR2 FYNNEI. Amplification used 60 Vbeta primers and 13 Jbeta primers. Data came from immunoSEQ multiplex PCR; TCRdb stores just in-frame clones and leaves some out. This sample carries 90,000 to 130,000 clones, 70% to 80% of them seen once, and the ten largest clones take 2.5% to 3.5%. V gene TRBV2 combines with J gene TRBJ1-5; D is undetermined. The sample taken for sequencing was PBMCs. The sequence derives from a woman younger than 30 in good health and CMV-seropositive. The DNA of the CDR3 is TGTGCCAGCAGTGGCGAGGGCCTTCTAAATCAGCCCCAGCATTTT. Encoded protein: CASSGEGLLNQPQHF.